The 17 T cell receptor beta chains below come from one sample, sequenced in a study of blood T cell repertoires in COVID-19. The protocol was immunoSEQ multiplex PCR, while the TCRdb copy is restricted to in-frame clones and leaves out a portion. The data show around 230,000 clones, roughly 87% seen once. The specimen sequenced was peripheral blood. The receptors come from a man aged 60 to 75 who had recovered from COVID-19.

CDR3 amino acids: CASSQRGFGNTIYF. CDR3 nucleotide sequence: TGCGCCAGCAGCCAAAGGGGTTTTGGAAACACCATATATTTT. The chain uses TRBV10-1 and TRBJ1-3; D perhaps matches TRBD1 (5 bases). This CDR3 is 14 amino acids long. CDR1 and CDR2 from the germline V gene are WNHNN and SYGVQD (reference sequence). V shed 6 bases and J shed 3 bases, with 12 bases lying between them.

The J gene is TRBJ2-5, the V gene TRBV3-1 (or the pseudogene TRBV3-2); perhaps TRBD2 as D (7 bases). Trimming pared 4 bases from V and 5 bases from J, leaving 17 bases between. Per germline, CDR1 LGHDT and CDR2 YNNKEL (reference sequence). The CDR3 length is 15 residues. CDR3 amino acids: CASSRLGGPQETQYF. The CDR3 DNA reads TGTGCCAGCAGCCGATTGGGGGGGCCTCAGGAGACCCAGTACTTC.

This chain connects TRBV5-1 to TRBJ1-4; D gene ambiguous. This CDR3 comprises 15 residues. The ends were cut back, 4 bases at V and 0 bases at J, with 10 bases in the middle. CDR1 and CDR2 (germline): SGHRS, YFSETQ. The CDR3 loop is CASSIQSSTNEKLFF. The CDR3 nucleotides are TGCGCCAGCAGCATACAGTCCTCAACTAATGAAAAACTGTTTTTT. Combining the CDR3 with reference TRBV5-1 and TRBJ1-4 gives the whole variable domain KAGVTQTPRYLIKTRGQQVTLSCSPISGHRSVSWYQQTPGQGLQFLFEYFSETQRNKGNFPGRFSGRQFSNSRSEMNVSTLELGDSALYLCASSIQSSTNEKLFFGSGTQLSVL.

The V gene is TRBV5-3, the J gene TRBJ2-7, with TRBD1 matching over 7 bases. TRBV5-3 falls under the ORF class, with uncertain function. V dropped 4 bases and J dropped 1; count of bases not matched to a gene: 14. The CDR3 is 17 amino acids. This CDR3 is CARSGAPDRDHSYEQYF. The CDR3 bases are TGTGCCAGAAGCGGCGCCCCCGACAGGGATCATTCCTACGAGCAGTACTTC.

Concerning this clone: At the DNA level, this CDR3 is encoded by other sequences in the same sample as well. This chain links TRBV28 with TRBJ1-5; perhaps TRBD1 as D (5 bases). This CDR3 has 13 residues. Trimming removed 4 bases at V and 4 bases at J, with 8 bases between. CDR1 MDHEN and CDR2 SYDVKM come from the germline V gene. The CDR3 spells CASSWGGNQPQHF. The CDR3 DNA follows: TGTGCCAGCAGTTGGGGGGGGAATCAGCCCCAGCATTTT. Combining the CDR3 with reference TRBV28 and TRBJ1-5 gives the whole variable domain DVKVTQSSRYLVKRTGEKVFLECVQDMDHENMFWYRQDPGLGLRLIYFSYDVKMKEKGDIPEGYSVSREKKERFSLILESASTNQTSMYLCASSWGGNQPQHFGDGTRLSIL.

V usage is TRBV5-1 and J usage is TRBJ2-7; maybe TRBD1 (6 bases). V lost 4 bases, J lost 2 bases, and 16 bases lay in between. Germline CDR1 is SGHRS and CDR2 is YFSETQ. The CDR3 has 15 residues. The CDR3 DNA reads as TGCGCCAGCAGCACGGACGGGACACCCACCTACGAGCAGTACTTC. It translates to CASSTDGTPTYEQYF.

The chain links TRBV19 to TRBJ2-7; D is possibly TRBD1 (5 bases). Germline CDR1 LNHDA, CDR2 SQIVND (reference sequence). Trimming removed 1 base from V and 5 bases from J, with 15 bases in between. This CDR3 spans 15 amino acids. CDR3 coding DNA: TGTGCCAGTAGTATAGTAGGGCAGGGTAAACACGAGCAGTACTTC. It is translated as CASSIVGQGKHEQYF.

The chain links TRBV18 to TRBJ1-1; D is ambiguous. This CDR3 has 17 residues. Germline lookup yields CDR1 KGHSH and CDR2 LQKENI. Trimming removed 6 bases from V and 4 bases from J, with 24 bases in between. The chain's CDR3 is CASSPGVREARGTEAFF. The CDR3 coding sequence is TGTGCCAGCTCTCCCGGAGTACGGGAGGCTCGGGGCACTGAAGCTTTCTTT.

The chain carries TRBV25-1 and TRBJ2-3; weak D call: TRBD2 (5 bases). Trimming cost V 8 bases and J 7 bases, with 10 bases left between them. The CDR3 loop spans 11 amino acids. Germline assignment: CDR1 MGHDK and CDR2 SYGVNS. CDR3 in DNA: TGTGCCAGCCTACAGACTAATACGCAGTATTTT. It translates to CASLQTNTQYF.

This chain links TRBV7-9 with TRBJ2-7, with D possibly TRBD1 on 6 matching bases. There are 19 residues in the CDR3. V was shortened by 1 base and J by 2 bases, with 24 bases between the two germline ends. Germline V gene sequence: CDR1 SEHNR, CDR2 FQNEAQ (reference sequence). The CDR3 sequence is CASSLGIGAETGIAYEQYV. CDR3 in DNA: TGTGCCAGCAGCTTAGGGATTGGAGCCGAGACAGGTATAGCCTACGAGCAGTACGTC.

The chain links TRBV7-9 to TRBJ1-1, with no clear D. This CDR3 is 12 amino acids long. Germline CDR1 and CDR2: SEHNR and FQNEAQ (reference sequence). V was trimmed by 5 bases and J by 4 bases, leaving 8 bases between them. The CDR3 sequence is CASSGDRTEAFF. DNA for the CDR3: TGTGCCAGCAGCGGAGACCGCACTGAAGCTTTCTTT.

CDR3 loop: CASSRRGLAGPIAKNIQYF. CDR3 nucleotides: TGTGCCAGCAGCCGCCGCGGACTAGCGGGACCAATAGCCAAAAACATTCAGTACTTC. The V gene is TRBV7-2, the J gene TRBJ2-4, with 12 bases that match TRBD2. The trim removed 5 bases at V and 0 bases at J, leaving 11 bases unmatched. CDR3 size: 19 residues. Germline values: CDR1 SGHTA, CDR2 FQGNSA. The complete variable domain, with remaining parts taken from reference TRBV7-2 and TRBJ2-4, reads GAGVSQSPSNKVTEKGKDVELRCDPISGHTALYWYRQSLGQGLEFLIYFQGNSAPDKSGLPSDRFSAERTGGSVSTLTIQRTQQEDSAVYLCASSRRGLAGPIAKNIQYFGAGTRLSVL.

To note about this clone: This sample includes further DNA sequences coding for the same CDR3. The chain carries TRBV6-5 and TRBJ1-1; tentative D call: TRBD1 (5 bases). The CDR3 has 14 residues. Trimming cost V 6 bases and J 2 bases, with 13 bases left between them. CDR1 MNHEY and CDR2 SVGAGI come from the germline V gene. CDR3 region: CASRHQTVNTEAFF. The CDR3 DNA reads as TGTGCCAGCAGACACCAGACAGTAAACACTGAAGCTTTCTTT.

V gene TRBV3-1 (or the pseudogene TRBV3-2) combines with J gene TRBJ2-1; tentatively, D is TRBD1 (6 bases). The germline V gene encodes CDR1 LGHDT and CDR2 YNNKEL (reference sequence). V was clipped by 2 bases and J by 7 bases, with 18 bases between them. This CDR3 contains 16 residues. CDR3 amino acids: CASSQRGQPSRNEQFF. The CDR3 nucleotides read TGTGCCAGCAGCCAAAGAGGACAGCCATCCAGAAATGAGCAGTTCTTC.

The chain links TRBV6-1 to TRBJ1-1; 10 bases are a match to TRBD1. V was pared by 6 bases and J by 7 bases, with 11 bases of the junction left unmatched. Germline V lookup: CDR1 MNHNS, CDR2 SASEGT. The CDR3 sequence is 15 residues long. The CDR3 sequence: CASSLPLDRGIEAFF. As DNA, the CDR3 is TGTGCCAGCAGCCTCCCCTTGGACAGGGGGATTGAAGCTTTCTTT.

The V gene is TRBV7-2, the J gene TRBJ1-6, with D perhaps TRBD1 (6 bases). Trimming stripped 2 bases from V and 7 bases from J, with 15 bases between. CDR1 SGHTA and CDR2 FQGNSA come from the germline V gene. The length of the CDR3 is 16 residues. The CDR3 DNA reads as TGTGCCAGCAGCTTAAGAAGGAGGGGGGGAAATTCACCCCTCCACTTT. Its translation: CASSLRRRGGNSPLHF.

The chain is built from TRBV7-9 and TRBJ2-2; D possibly corresponds to TRBD1 (6 bases). V was pared by 5 bases and J by 0 bases, with 19 bases between. The germline V gene has CDR1 SEHNR and CDR2 FQNEAQ (reference sequence). There are 18 residues in the CDR3. The CDR3 sequence is CASSHRKKTGSNTGELFF. The CDR3 region has the DNA TGTGCCAGCAGCCACAGAAAAAAGACAGGATCGAACACCGGGGAGCTGTTTTTT.